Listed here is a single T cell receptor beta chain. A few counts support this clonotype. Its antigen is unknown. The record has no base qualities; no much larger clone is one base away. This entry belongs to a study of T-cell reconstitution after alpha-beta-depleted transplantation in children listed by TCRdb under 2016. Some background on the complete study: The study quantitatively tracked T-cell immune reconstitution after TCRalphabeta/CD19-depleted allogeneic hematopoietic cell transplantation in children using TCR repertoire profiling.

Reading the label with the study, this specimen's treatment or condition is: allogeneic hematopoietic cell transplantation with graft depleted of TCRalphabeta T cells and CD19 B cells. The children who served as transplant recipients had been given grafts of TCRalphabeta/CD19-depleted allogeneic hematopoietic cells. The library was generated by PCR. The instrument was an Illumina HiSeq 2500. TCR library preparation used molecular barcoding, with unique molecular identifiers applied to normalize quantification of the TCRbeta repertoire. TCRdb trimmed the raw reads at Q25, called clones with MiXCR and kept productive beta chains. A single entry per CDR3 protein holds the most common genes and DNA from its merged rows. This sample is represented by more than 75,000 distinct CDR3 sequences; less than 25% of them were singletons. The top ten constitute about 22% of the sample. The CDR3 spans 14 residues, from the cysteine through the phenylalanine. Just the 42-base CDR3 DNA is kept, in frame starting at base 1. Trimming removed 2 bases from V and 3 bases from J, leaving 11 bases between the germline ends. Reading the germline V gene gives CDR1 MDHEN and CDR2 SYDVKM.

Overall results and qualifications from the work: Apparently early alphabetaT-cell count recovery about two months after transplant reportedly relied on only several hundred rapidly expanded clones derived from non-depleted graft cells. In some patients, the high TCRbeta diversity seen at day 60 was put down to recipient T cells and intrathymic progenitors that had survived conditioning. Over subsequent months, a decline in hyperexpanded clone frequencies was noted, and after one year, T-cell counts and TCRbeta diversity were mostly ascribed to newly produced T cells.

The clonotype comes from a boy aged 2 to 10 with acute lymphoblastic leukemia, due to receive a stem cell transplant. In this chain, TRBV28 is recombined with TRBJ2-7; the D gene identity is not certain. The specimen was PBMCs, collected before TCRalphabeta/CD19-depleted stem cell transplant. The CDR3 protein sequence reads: CASSLGTVNYEQYF. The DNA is TGTGCCAGCAGTTTAGGAACAGTCAACTACGAGCAGTACTTC.